The source of this T cell receptor beta chain is a study of T cells after yellow fever vaccination (dated by TCRdb to about 2019). With regard to the full study: Libraries from fractions with low cell numbers were prepared with the SMART-Seq v4 Ultra Low Input RNA kit. To follow T-cell clones before and after primary and booster YFV17D yellow fever vaccination, bulk TCR alpha and beta repertoires were sequenced over time. Two healthy male donors, one aged 18 to 30 and one aged 30 to 39 years, made up the cohort. Bulk PBMC replicates and cell subsets were isolated from blood drawn at multiple timepoints before and after both primary and secondary immunization.

Here is what the overall study found, with its caveats: Compared with the primary T-cell response, the secondary T-cell response was weaker but faster, peaking on day 5 rather than day 15. Because abundant contaminating clonotypes from the bulk population could be contained in FACS-sorted repertoires, computational filtering was required. After the booster, most of the clones that had expanded following primary vaccination were detected again (roughly 96% of CD4 and 88% of CD8), which suggests that memory was broadly maintained. Because only two donors were included in the study, the extent to which the findings can be generalized is limited. A small share of clonotypes was detected in both CD4 and CD8 compartments, with the overlap likely arising from convergent recombination.

The sample's treatment or condition, from its label and the paper: live attenuated yellow fever vaccine strain. PBMCs were isolated from peripheral blood using a standard Ficoll-Paque protocol. CD4 and CD8 T-cell fractions were isolated with Dynabeads CD4 and CD8 positive selection kits. TriZol was used to extract RNA from bulk PBMCs, from CD4 and CD8 fractions, and from dextramer-positive and dextramer-negative fractions. Synthesis of TCR cDNA relied on 5'RACE template switching, a step that introduced a universal primer site along with unique molecular identifiers. Priming for cDNA synthesis came from both the TCR alpha and TCR beta constant segments. Library amplification used two PCR steps, and the second PCR step added sample barcodes and sequencing adapters. Sequencing of the libraries was done on either Illumina HiSeq 2500 (2x100 bp) or NovaSeq (2x150 bp). The source study handled its data this way. MIGEC handled demultiplexing of reads and collapsing into UMI consensus sequences, while MiXCR performed V(D)J alignment. Clonotypes responding to the vaccine were identified with edgeR on replicate PBMC samples, with the criteria of FDR below 0.01 and a log2 fold change above 5 up to day 15. Each bulk clonotype was labeled CD4 or CD8 based on which sequenced repertoire, CD4 or CD8, contained the clonotype at higher abundance. In TCRdb, the public reads were trimmed at Q25 with fastp and aligned with MiXCR, with productive beta chains retained. Every entry covers one CDR3 protein and lists the most common genes and DNA from its rows. The V and J calls and clone size are TCRdb's, not the authors'. The sample records tens of thousands of distinct CDR3 sequences, around 7.7% of which are singletons. Roughly 41% of the sample lies in the top ten.

The CDR3, from cysteine to phenylalanine, totals 13 residues. The DNA shown is the 39-base CDR3, in frame from base 1. CDR1 ENHRY and CDR2 SYGVKD are derived from the germline V gene. Germline trimming: 9 bases from V, 2 bases from J; junction bases outside gene matches: 4. As for this clonotype: The antigen it recognizes is unknown. Nothing much larger sits one base from this clone, and base qualities are not available.

This receptor was taken from a young man who received the YFV17D yellow fever vaccine. The source was CD8+ T cells sorted from PBMCs, collected on the day of the yellow fever booster vaccination. The sequence is built from TRBV10-3 and TRBJ2-7; 10 central nucleotides agree with TRBD1. The base sequence is TGTGCCATAGGGACAGGGGCACCCTACGAGCAGTACTTC. Protein translation: CAIGTGAPYEQYF.